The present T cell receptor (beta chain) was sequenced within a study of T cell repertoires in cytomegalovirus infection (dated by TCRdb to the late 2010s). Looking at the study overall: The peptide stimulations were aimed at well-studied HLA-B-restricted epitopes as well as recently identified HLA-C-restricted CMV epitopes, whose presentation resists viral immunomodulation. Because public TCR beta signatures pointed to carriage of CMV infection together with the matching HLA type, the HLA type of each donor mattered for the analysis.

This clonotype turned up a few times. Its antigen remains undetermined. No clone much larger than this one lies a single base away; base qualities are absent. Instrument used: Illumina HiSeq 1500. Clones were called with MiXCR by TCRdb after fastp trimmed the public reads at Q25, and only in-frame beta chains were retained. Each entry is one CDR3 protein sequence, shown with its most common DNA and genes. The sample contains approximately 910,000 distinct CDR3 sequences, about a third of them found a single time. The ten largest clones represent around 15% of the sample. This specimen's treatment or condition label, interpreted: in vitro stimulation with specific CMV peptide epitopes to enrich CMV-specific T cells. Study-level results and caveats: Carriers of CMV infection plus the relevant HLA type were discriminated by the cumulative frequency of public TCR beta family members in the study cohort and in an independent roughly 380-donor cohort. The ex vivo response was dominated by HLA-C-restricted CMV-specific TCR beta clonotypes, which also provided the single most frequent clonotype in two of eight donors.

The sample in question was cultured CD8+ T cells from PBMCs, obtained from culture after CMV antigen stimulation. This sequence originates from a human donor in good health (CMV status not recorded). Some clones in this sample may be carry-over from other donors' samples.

In nucleotides, the sequence is TGTGCCAGCATGTCCGGGACTAGCGGACACAATGAGCAGTTCTTC. It translates to CASMSGTSGHNEQFF. The V gene is TRBV27 and the J gene is TRBJ2-1, and 11 junction bases match TRBD2. CDR1 is given as MNHEY and CDR2 as SMNVEV, both from the germline V gene (reference sequence). From the cysteine up to the phenylalanine, the CDR3 has a length of 15 residues. Of all the DNA, just the CDR3 is kept, 45 bases in frame from base 1. The germline V and J ends show losses of 7 bases and 5 bases respectively, and no gene match explains 7 bases of the junction.